The 6 T cell receptor beta chains reported below all come from one sample, sequenced in a study of blood T cell repertoires in COVID-19. TCRdb's copy holds only in-frame clones and misses some; the assay was immunoSEQ multiplex PCR. This table has more than 200,000 clones, 80% appearing once. The sample comprised PBMCs or T cells enriched from blood (not recorded which). These receptors were taken from a man aged 25-45 years with acute COVID-19.

The chain links TRBV9 to TRBJ1-6, with 9 bases aligning to TRBD1. CDR1 SGDLS and CDR2 YYNGEE come from the germline V gene. V trimming: 5 bases; J trimming: 16 bases; junction bases outside the gene matches: 4. The CDR3 sequence is 11 residues long. The CDR3 DNA follows: TGTGCCAGCAGTAGGGGACAGGGACTCCACTTT. This codes for CASSRGQGLHF.

The chain is built from TRBV5-1 and TRBJ1-4; D may be TRBD1 (5 bases). The CDR3 sequence is 14 residues long. Germline CDR1 SGHRS, CDR2 YFSETQ. V was pared by 5 bases and J by 6 bases, with 14 bases between. The CDR3 DNA reads as TGCGCCAGCAGTCGATCAGGGACTGATGAAAAACTGTTTTTT. Amino acid sequence: CASSRSGTDEKLFF.

V and J are TRBV5-1 and TRBJ2-7, with 7 bases that match TRBD2. V shed 4 bases, J shed 1 base, and the junction held 5 bases outside the gene matches. The CDR3 is made up of 14 amino acids. Germline-derived CDR1 and CDR2 are SGHRS and YFSETQ. CDR3 amino acids: CASSPLGGSYEQYF. The CDR3 coding sequence is TGCGCCAGCAGCCCCTTGGGGGGGTCCTACGAGCAGTACTTC.

The rearrangement uses TRBV19 and TRBJ1-2, with TRBD1 identical over 12 bases. This CDR3 has 17 residues. Germline values: CDR1 LNHDA, CDR2 SQIVND (reference sequence). The J segment lost 1 base and the V segment lost 1 base, leaving 4 bases of the junction unmatched. CDR3 residues: CASSIAGQGANNYGYTF. CDR3 DNA sequence: TGTGCCAGTAGTATAGCGGGACAGGGGGCTAATAACTATGGCTACACCTTC.

V usage is TRBV11-2 and J usage is TRBJ2-2, with 10 bases that match TRBD2. The germline gives CDR1 SGHAT, CDR2 FQNNGV. This CDR3 comprises 15 residues. The trim removed 1 base at V and 7 bases at J, leaving 3 bases unmatched. The CDR3 nucleotides are TGTGCCAGCAGCTTAGTAGCGGGGGGCCGCGGGGAGCTGTTTTTT. Protein: CASSLVAGGRGELFF.

The sample holds one count of this clone. V usage is TRBV28 and J usage is TRBJ2-7; no clear D gene. V was cut by 6 bases and J by 7 bases, with 10 bases left in between. The CDR3 is 11 amino acids. The germline CDR1 and CDR2 sequences are MDHEN and SYDVKM. The CDR3 DNA reads TGTGCCAGCAGCCATGATCGGGAGCAGTACTTC. This gives the protein CASSHDREQYF.